A selection of T cell receptor beta chains follows, all from one sample in a study of identical twins. TCRdb processed the 5' RACE reads anew with MiXCR; each CDR3 protein has one entry. The repertoire includes approximately 550,000 distinct CDR3 sequences, approximately 20% of them detected once, and about 0.5% sits in the top ten. These data were also reused for a study on yellow fever vaccine responses in identical twins.

Sequencing was performed on CD4+ T cells sorted from blood. The receptors shown here come from a woman between 18 and 29 years old in good health. Both conserved end residues are part of each CDR3. The D gene is left open where the match is weak. Expanded clones are given a class, and other clones once, few, many or no size at all.

cdr3_nt	cdr3_aa	d_call	clone_size	v_call	j_call
TGTGCCAGCAGCTTAGACGGGATCTACGAGCAGTACTTC	CASSLDGIYEQYF	-	-	TRBV7-6	TRBJ2-7
TGTGCCAGCAGCCAAGTGGGAACTGAAGCTTTCTTT	CASSQVGTEAFF	-	many	TRBV3-1	TRBJ1-1
TGTGCCAGCAGTTATGGACTAGCGGAAGTCACCGGGGAGCTGTTTTTT	CASSYGLAEVTGELFF	TRBD2	-	TRBV12-3/TRBV12-4	TRBJ2-2
TGTGCCAGCAGCTTGTCGTTGCCAACGAACACTGAAGCTTTCTTT	CASSLSLPTNTEAFF	-	few	TRBV5-4	TRBJ1-1
TGTGCCAGCAGCACCTCCCCCTCCCCTTATACGCAGTATTTT	CASSTSPSPYTQYF	-	-	TRBV7-3	TRBJ2-3
TGTGCCACCAGCAGAGACAGGGCTGGCACCGGGGAGCTGTTTTTT	CATSRDRAGTGELFF	-	-	TRBV15	TRBJ2-2
TGCAGCCTAGGAGGACAGGGGCACCATGAGCAGTTCTTC	CSLGGQGHHEQFF	TRBD1	few	TRBV29-1	TRBJ2-1
TGCAGCGTTGGAAGGCGGAGCTCCTACGAGCAGTACTTC	CSVGRRSSYEQYF	-	-	TRBV29-1	TRBJ2-7
TGTGCCAGCAGCTTAGCGGCAGGGGGCTGGAATGAGCAGTTCTTC	CASSLAAGGWNEQFF	TRBD1	few	TRBV7-2	TRBJ2-1
TGTGCCAGCAGCCAGTCTGGGGGGCAAAACACCATATATTTT	CASSQSGGQNTIYF	-	few	TRBV4-2	TRBJ1-3
TGCGCCAGCAGCTCCTTCCCGACAGGGAAGGATGGCTACACCTTC	CASSSFPTGKDGYTF	TRBD1	few	TRBV5-1	TRBJ1-2
TGTGCCAGCAGACCAAACAGGGTTGCGGATACGCAGTATTTT	CASRPNRVADTQYF	-	few	TRBV12-3/TRBV12-4	TRBJ2-3
TGCGCCAGCAGCCAGCTGCGGGGGGGCCTAAGGGAGACCCAGTACTTC	CASSQLRGGLRETQYF	TRBD2	once	TRBV4-1	TRBJ2-5
TGTGCCAGCAGTTTATCCAGCGGGGAAAACATTCAGTACTTC	CASSLSSGENIQYF	TRBD2	few	TRBV12-3/TRBV12-4	TRBJ2-4
TGCGCCAGCAGCCAAGTACCGCCTAAACTGTTTTTT	CASSQVPPKLFF	-	few	TRBV4-1	TRBJ1-4
TGTGCCAGCAGCGTAGGGATAGCAGCCCCGCACTACGAGCAGTACTTC	CASSVGIAAPHYEQYF	-	few	TRBV9	TRBJ2-7
TGTGCCATCAGTGAGGGGGGGGCCCCCCTTATTGACACCTTC	CAISEGGAPLIDTF	-	-	TRBV10-3	TRBJ1-2
TGCAGTGCAGCCCCGGGGTCCGGGGCCAACGTCCTGACTTTC	CSAAPGSGANVLTF	-	once	TRBV20-1	TRBJ2-6
TGTGCCAGCAGTTACCCGGCGGGGAGCTCTGGAAACACCATATATTTT	CASSYPAGSSGNTIYF	-	-	TRBV6-5	TRBJ1-3
TGTGCCAGCAGCAACCCTCTCCCTAGCGGGAATGCGAACACCGGGGAGCTGTTTTTT	CASSNPLPSGNANTGELFF	TRBD2	few	TRBV7-3	TRBJ2-2
TGTGCCAGCACTCTAGACCCTAATTCACCCCTCCACTTT	CASTLDPNSPLHF	-	-	TRBV28	TRBJ1-6
TGCAGTGCTTGGACCCGAAGCGAAGCTTTCTTT	CSAWTRSEAFF	-	-	TRBV20-1	TRBJ1-1
TGCGCCAGCAGTGAAGCGGGCGCGGGAGGGTTCACAGATACGCAGTATTTT	CASSEAGAGGFTDTQYF	TRBD2	-	TRBV10-1	TRBJ2-3